This T cell receptor beta chain comes out of a study of blood T cell repertoires in COVID-19. Background on the study: Italy, Spain and the United States were the sources of the convalescent and acute COVID-19 samples. T cells, B-cell-depleted T cells, or PBMCs provided the cDNA or gDNA that served as material.

V lost 0 bases to trimming and J lost 5 bases, with 7 bases between them. The CDR3 has 13 residues. CDR1 and CDR2 from the germline V gene are SGHTA and FQGNSA. Authors' analysis steps: Nucleated cell counts were estimated from reference gene primer amplification. Assay used: immunoSEQ multiplex PCR; TCRdb lists only in-frame clones, some missing. V and J calls and clone size are given by that table; D and trimming were obtained from the DNA. The table includes under 200,000 clones, over 70% detected once. The V gene is TRBV7-2, the J gene TRBJ2-5; possibly TRBD2 for D (6 bases). This TCR was sampled from a woman between 55 and 75 years old with acute or convalescent COVID-19. The specimen sequenced was peripheral blood. The CDR3 sequence: CASSLAAGETQYF. CDR3 DNA sequence: TGTGCCAGCAGCTTAGCGGCGGGGGAGACCCAGTACTTC.